Listed below are T cell receptor beta chains from one sample, sequenced in a study of read filtering for tumor transcriptome and immune sequencing. MiXCR was run by TCRdb on the reads, yielding one entry per CDR3 protein. The table lists around 130,000 distinct CDR3 sequences, around 13% of them singletons, with approximately 9.9% in the top ten. Sequencing used a population of CD138-negative cells sorted from bone marrow. The receptors here all came from a donor at least 40 years old with multiple myeloma. Both conserved end residues are part of each CDR3. D genes are given only for firm matches. Expanded clones are given a class, and other clones once, few, many or no size at all.

clone_size,j_call,d_call,v_call,cdr3_nt,cdr3_aa
many,TRBJ1-5,-,TRBV6-6,TGTGCCAGCAGGGAGCAGGGAAATCAGCCCCAGCATTTT,CASREQGNQPQHF
many,TRBJ2-1,TRBD1,TRBV11-2,TGTGCCAGCAGCTTGTTGGGACAGGGGGCGAATGAGCAGTTCTTC,CASSLLGQGANEQFF
-,TRBJ1-5,-,TRBV6-1,TGTGCCAGCAGTGGGACAGCCAGCTTGGGCAATCAGCCCCAGCATTTT,CASSGTASLGNQPQHF
many,TRBJ2-1,-,TRBV18,TGTGCCAGCTCACCGCCCGGGGGCCCTTCCTACAATGAGCAGTTCTTC,CASSPPGGPSYNEQFF
many,TRBJ2-3,-,TRBV14,TGTGCCAGCAGCTATAATCCCGGGGATACGCAGTATTTT,CASSYNPGDTQYF
many,TRBJ1-1,TRBD1,TRBV6-5,TGTGCCAGCAGGGTAGGGACAGGTGGGAACACTGAAGCTTTCTTT,CASRVGTGGNTEAFF
many,TRBJ2-1,-,TRBV7-8,TGTGCCAGCAGCTTAGGGGGGGACTCTCAAGCTCCCTACAATGAGCAGTTCTTC,CASSLGGDSQAPYNEQFF
-,TRBJ2-2,-,TRBV12-3/TRBV12-4,TGTGCCAGCAGTTTAGTTCAGCTAGCGAACACCGGGGAGCTGTTTTTT,CASSLVQLANTGELFF
many,TRBJ2-1,TRBD2,TRBV11-2,TGTGCCAGCAGCTCGACCGGGACTAGCGGGAGAGAAGAGCAGTTCTTC,CASSSTGTSGREEQFF
-,TRBJ2-3,TRBD2,TRBV11-3,TGTGCCAGCAGCTTAGAAAGGAGCGGGAGGGCCGGAGATACGCAGTATTTT,CASSLERSGRAGDTQYF
few,TRBJ2-5,-,TRBV11-3,TGTGCCAGCAGTCCCGGGGAGATCCACCAAGAGACCCAGTACTTC,CASSPGEIHQETQYF
many,TRBJ2-1,-,TRBV20-1,TGCAGTGCTAGCGCCGGTCCCGGCTCCTACAATGAGCAGTTCTTC,CSASAGPGSYNEQFF
many,TRBJ2-1,-,TRBV6-1,TGTGCCAGCAGTGAAGGGCCAAACTCCTACAATGAGCAGTTCTTC,CASSEGPNSYNEQFF
many,TRBJ2-2,TRBD1,TRBV29-1,TGCAGCGTTGGGCCGGGACAGGGCAACACCGGGGAGCTGTTTTTT,CSVGPGQGNTGELFF
many,TRBJ2-1,-,TRBV9,TGTGCCAGCAGCCCCAGGGGATCCTACAATGAGCAGTTCTTC,CASSPRGSYNEQFF
many,TRBJ1-4,TRBD1,TRBV20-1,TGCAGTGCTGCGGGACAGGGGCCCCTGCAGGTTGAAAAACTGTTTTTT,CSAAGQGPLQVEKLFF
many,TRBJ1-5,-,TRBV12-3/TRBV12-4,TGTGCCAGCAGTTCAACTGCAGGACGGCAGCCCCAGCATTTT,CASSSTAGRQPQHF
many,TRBJ1-5,-,TRBV29-1,TGCAGCGCTCGGGCCTACGGAGATGATCAGCCCCAGCATTTT,CSARAYGDDQPQHF
many,TRBJ2-1,TRBD2,TRBV3-1,TGTGCCAGCAGCCCGCCACGACTAGCGGGAGCTTGGAATGAGCAGTTCTTC,CASSPPRLAGAWNEQFF
-,TRBJ1-6,-,TRBV27,TGTGCCAGCGGCCCCTCTGGGACCGGGTCACCCCTCCACTTT,CASGPSGTGSPLHF
-,TRBJ1-3,TRBD1,TRBV11-2,TGTGCCAGCAGCATTCTCACAGGGGTCGGAAACACCATATATTTT,CASSILTGVGNTIYF
-,TRBJ2-5,-,TRBV7-9,TGTGCCAGCAGCTTAGGTGTAGAGGGAGATCAAGAGACCCAGTACTTC,CASSLGVEGDQETQYF
many,TRBJ2-7,TRBD1,TRBV5-1,TGCGCCAGCAGCTTGGAGGGGGCCACCTACGAGCAGTACTTC,CASSLEGATYEQYF
many,TRBJ1-5,-,TRBV7-9,TGTGCCAGCAGCTTAGGGGACACCAATCAGCCCCAGCATTTT,CASSLGDTNQPQHF
few,TRBJ1-2,-,TRBV6-1,TGTGCCAGCAGGGTAAACATCTATGGCTACACCTTC,CASRVNIYGYTF
many,TRBJ2-1,-,TRBV5-1,TGCGCCAGCAGCTTGGGGGGGGTCGGACAGTGGAACAATGAGCAGTTCTTC,CASSLGGVGQWNNEQFF
few,TRBJ1-6,-,TRBV3-1,TGTGCCGGCAGCCAAGATTATATCGGGTCACCCCTCCACTTT,CAGSQDYIGSPLHF
-,TRBJ2-5,-,TRBV29-1,TGCAGCGTTGTATCCCAAGAGACCCAGTACTTC,CSVVSQETQYF
many,TRBJ2-3,-,TRBV27,TGTGCCAGCAATGGCGGGGTCCGGAGAGATACGCAGTATTTT,CASNGGVRRDTQYF
many,TRBJ2-1,-,TRBV7-3,TGTGCCAGCAGCTTAGGGTACGCCTACAATGAGCAGTTCTTC,CASSLGYAYNEQFF
few,TRBJ2-7,TRBD1,TRBV5-5,TGTGCCAGCACCTTCAGGGACAGCTCCTACGAGCAGTACTTC,CASTFRDSSYEQYF
few,TRBJ2-1,TRBD2,TRBV9,TGTGCCAGCAGCGTAGACGGGACTACTTTCGATGAGCAGTTCTTC,CASSVDGTTFDEQFF
few,TRBJ2-5,-,TRBV7-9,TGTGCCAGCAGCTTAGGCCGGGGAGGAGAGACCCAGTACTTC,CASSLGRGGETQYF
many,TRBJ2-1,TRBD2,TRBV20-1,TGCAGTGCGAGGACTAGCGGGACTGAGCAGTTCTTC,CSARTSGTEQFF
many,TRBJ1-2,-,TRBV12-3/TRBV12-4,TGTGCCAGCACCCTTGTCGCAGGTTCACACATGGAATATGGCTACACCTTC,CASTLVAGSHMEYGYTF
many,TRBJ2-7,TRBD1,TRBV19,TGTGCCAGTAGTCCCCGGGACAGGGTCTACGAGCAGTACTTC,CASSPRDRVYEQYF
many,TRBJ1-2,TRBD1,TRBV5-1,TGCGCCAGCAGCTTTATTGAGGGGGCGGGCTACACCTTC,CASSFIEGAGYTF
many,TRBJ2-5,TRBD1,TRBV7-2,TGTGCCAGCAGCTTAGTGACAGGGAGAGAGACCCAGTACTTC,CASSLVTGRETQYF
many,TRBJ2-7,TRBD2,TRBV6-5,TGTGCCAGCAGTTCGATTAGCGGGAGAGGTTACGAGCAGTACTTC,CASSSISGRGYEQYF
-,TRBJ1-2,-,TRBV19,TGTGCCAGTAGTAGCGAGAGCCCCGCCTATGGCTACACCTTC,CASSSESPAYGYTF
many,TRBJ2-1,TRBD2,TRBV7-2,TGTGCCAGCATGCGCGGGGGGACCTCCTACAATGAGCAGTTCTTC,CASMRGGTSYNEQFF
few,TRBJ2-5,-,TRBV30,TGTGCCTGGAGTGAGGGAGAGACCCAGTACTTC,CAWSEGETQYF
-,TRBJ2-1,-,TRBV12-5,TGTGCTAGTGGTATGACCTCTCGACACCAGGGGCAGTTCTTC,CASGMTSRHQGQFF
many,TRBJ2-1,TRBD2,TRBV6-5,TGTGCCAGCAGTTGGCGGGGGGCCCCCAATGAGCAGTTCTTC,CASSWRGAPNEQFF
many,TRBJ2-5,TRBD1,TRBV5-1,TGCGCCAGCAGTTGGGACAGCCAAGAGACCCAGTACTTC,CASSWDSQETQYF
many,TRBJ2-3,-,TRBV5-6,TGTGCCAGCAGCCTTACAGGCACAGATACGCAGTATTTT,CASSLTGTDTQYF
many,TRBJ2-1,TRBD2,TRBV6-1,TGTGCCAGCAGTGAATTTAGCGGGTTTCGGATGGATGAGCAGTTCTTC,CASSEFSGFRMDEQFF
-,TRBJ2-2,-,TRBV5-1,TGCGCCAGCAGCTTCCTGGGCCCTGGTACCGGGGAGCTGTTTTTT,CASSFLGPGTGELFF
many,TRBJ1-1,-,TRBV6-5,TGTGCCAGCAGTTCCCGACAGAAGAACACTGAAGCTTTCTTT,CASSSRQKNTEAFF
many,TRBJ2-3,-,TRBV2,TGTGCCAGCAGTCTGCTAACTAGCACAGATACGCAGTATTTT,CASSLLTSTDTQYF
many,TRBJ2-5,-,TRBV29-1,TGCAGCGTTCGGACAGCTTCTTTCAAGACCCAGTACTTC,CSVRTASFKTQYF
many,TRBJ1-4,TRBD1,TRBV11-1,TGTGCCAGCAGCTTCCAAGGGGACAGGAATGAAAAACTGTTTTTT,CASSFQGDRNEKLFF
many,TRBJ2-5,-,TRBV18,TGTGCCAGCTCACCGAGGGGCGTAAAGGAGACCCAGTACTTC,CASSPRGVKETQYF
many,TRBJ2-1,TRBD2,TRBV7-2,TGTGCCAGCAGCCCCCCAGGGGCTAGCGGGAGGGATGAGCAGTTCTTC,CASSPPGASGRDEQFF
-,TRBJ2-3,-,TRBV11-2,TGTGCCAGCAGCCCCAGAGGTACGCAGTATTTT,CASSPRGTQYF
many,TRBJ1-5,TRBD1,TRBV20-1,TGCAGTGCTAGTAGAGGGGGCGGCAATCAGCCCCAGCATTTT,CSASRGGGNQPQHF
many,TRBJ2-3,-,TRBV5-1,TGCGCCAGCAGCTTTCAGGGGGAGGGCACAGATACGCAGTATTTT,CASSFQGEGTDTQYF
-,TRBJ1-3,-,TRBV5-1,TGCGCCAGCAGCTTGGGGACAACCGGAAACACCATATATTTT,CASSLGTTGNTIYF
-,TRBJ2-2,TRBD2,TRBV20-1,TGCAGTGCTAGAGGGGGGAGGGCCGAGAGCGGGGAGCTGTTTTTT,CSARGGRAESGELFF